The 12 T cell receptor beta chains below come from one sample, sequenced in a study of blood T cells in healthy people across ages. A sample-barcoded 5' primer and a J-beta primer mix were used in a second PCR of roughly 6 to 12 cycles. Via MiXCR, TCRdb re-called the 5' RACE reads, giving one row per CDR3 protein. Found here are roughly 720,000 distinct CDR3 sequences, approximately 55% of them singletons; the top ten hold 40% to 50%. The sample comprised blood. All receptors come from an older man in good health.

The chain has TRBV12-3 or TRBV12-4 and TRBJ2-5; no clear D gene. The V gene lost 6 bases and the J gene lost 0 bases, with 17 bases spanning the gap. The length of the CDR3 is 16 residues. The CDR3 loop is CASRRSHDSDQETQYF. The CDR3 bases are TGTGCCAGCAGGCGCTCGCACGACTCTGACCAAGAGACCCAGTACTTC.

The chain recombines TRBV27 with TRBJ2-3; a possible D gene is TRBD2 (5 bases). The V end lost 5 bases, the J end lost 3 bases, and 18 bases lay between the germline ends. This CDR3 comprises 16 residues. CDR1 and CDR2 (germline): MNHEY, SMNVEV (reference sequence). This CDR3 is CASSPLDGDVTDTQYF. CDR3 in DNA: TGTGCCAGCAGTCCCCTCGACGGGGATGTTACAGATACGCAGTATTTT.

This clonotype was picked up a small number of times. The V and J genes are TRBV24-1 and TRBJ2-7; 8 positions agree with TRBD2. CDR3 size: 14 residues. Unmatched junction bases numbered 14, after V lost 10 bases and J lost 7 bases. Germline loops: CDR1 KGHDR, CDR2 SFDVKD. The CDR3: CATAPGGTVFEQYF. The CDR3 bases are TGTGCCACAGCACCGGGGGGGACCGTCTTTGAGCAGTACTTC.

The rearrangement joins TRBV20-1 to TRBJ2-2; possibly TRBD2 for D (6 bases). The length of the CDR3 is 14 residues. V was pared by 7 bases and J by 5 bases, with 17 bases between. Germline V lookup: CDR1 DFQATT, CDR2 SNEGSKA (reference sequence). CDR3 nucleotides: TGCAGTGTAGGAGGGAGTCCGCGAACCGGGGAGCTGTTTTTT. This codes for CSVGGSPRTGELFF.

This clonotype was detected a few times. J is TRBJ2-7 and V is TRBV29-1, with 7 bases identical to TRBD1. The germline gives CDR1 SQVTM, CDR2 ANQGSEA. Trimming at V came to 4 bases and at J to 3 bases, leaving 9 bases not matched to a gene. The CDR3 is 14 amino acids. CDR3 region: CSVGAGAGGYEQYF. In DNA, the CDR3 is TGCAGCGTTGGCGCCGGTGCAGGGGGCTACGAGCAGTACTTC.

The chain employs TRBV6-6 and TRBJ1-1, with D perhaps TRBD1 (5 bases). Trimming pared 7 bases from V and 1 base from J, leaving 16 bases between. CDR3 length: 15 amino acids. Germline CDR1 MNHNY, CDR2 SVGAGI (reference sequence). The CDR3 nucleotides read TGTGCCAGCACCTTCGCGGGGGGATCGAACACTGAAGCTTTCTTT. The encoded protein is CASTFAGGSNTEAFF.

V is TRBV27 and J is TRBJ1-1; TRBD1 is a possible D gene (6 bases). Germline assignment: CDR1 MNHEY and CDR2 SMNVEV (reference sequence). V lost 4 bases to trimming and J lost 5 bases, with 17 bases between them. CDR3 length equals 15 residues. The CDR3 sequence is CASSWGRLTDTEAFF. The CDR3 DNA reads TGTGCCAGCAGTTGGGGGCGCCTGACAGATACTGAAGCTTTCTTT.

V usage is TRBV7-9 and J usage is TRBJ1-1, with TRBD1 as a possible D gene (6 bases). The CDR3 has 15 amino acids. Trimming removed 4 bases at V and 1 base at J, with 13 bases between. Germline V lookup: CDR1 SEHNR, CDR2 FQNEAQ (reference sequence). The CDR3, as DNA: TGTGCCAGCAGCTCCCGAGGGGGAGCGAACACTGAAGCTTTCTTT. Translated, it gives CASSSRGGANTEAFF.

This clonotype was seen a few times. The V and J genes are TRBV2 and TRBJ2-4; D is possibly TRBD1 (5 bases). The J call may be in error: the DNA end matches TRBJ2-5 better. Germline V lookup: CDR1 SNHLY, CDR2 FYNNEI. This CDR3 is 12 amino acids long. For the CDR3, the DNA is TGTGCCAGCAGTGAAAACAGGATGACCCAGTACTTC. Its protein is CASSENRMTQYF.

This clonotype was observed once. Compared with germline, one end of the junction differs, possibly owing to a read error. The rearrangement joins TRBV5-1 to TRBJ1-4; possible D gene TRBD1, 5 bases. The germline gives CDR1 SGHRS, CDR2 YFSETQ. The CDR3 loop spans 14 amino acids. Here the CDR3 reads CASSLGGANKKLFF. The CDR3 DNA reads as TGCGCCAGCAGCTTGGGAGGGGCTAATAAAAAACTGTTTTTT. The variable domain in full, completed from reference TRBV5-1 and TRBJ1-4, reads KAGVTQTPRYLIKTRGQQVTLSCSPISGHRSVSWYQQTPGQGLQFLFEYFSETQRNKGNFPGRFSGRQFSNSRSEMNVSTLELGDSALYLCASSLGGANKKLFFGSGTQLSVL.

This clonotype turned up a few times. This sequence joins TRBV29-1 and TRBJ2-3, with D unclear. CDR1 is SQVTM and CDR2 is ANQGSEA in the germline V gene. CDR3 length: 13 residues. Trimming took 5 bases from V and 0 from J, leaving 9 bases between them. The CDR3 spells CSVPGSSTDTQYF. Written as DNA, the CDR3 is TGCAGCGTTCCTGGGTCTAGCACAGATACGCAGTATTTT.

At least ten counts were recorded for this clonotype. The chain uses TRBV29-1 and TRBJ2-7; D not certain. CDR1 is SQVTM and CDR2 is ANQGSEA in the germline V gene. The CDR3 runs 11 residues. The V gene lost 4 bases and the J gene lost 7 bases, with 11 bases spanning the gap. The CDR3 DNA reads TGCAGCGTTGGGTTGGCTTATGAGCAGTACTTC. Protein sequence: CSVGLAYEQYF.